This T cell receptor (beta chain) was identified in a study of early stage breast cancer tumors. As for the study in general: Among some twelve ER+/PR+/HER2- tumors, eight were ductal, four lobular. About 10-fold was the mean read coverage per sample.

The germline gives CDR1 LNHDA, CDR2 SQIVND (reference sequence). V was shortened by 5 bases and J by 0 bases, with 17 bases between the two germline ends. The CDR3 extends over 16 amino acids. The protocol was immunoSEQ multiplex PCR, while the TCRdb copy is restricted to in-frame clones and leaves out a portion. Among roughly 53,000 clones listed, 75% to 95% were seen once. Study results and caveats: Compared with adjacent normal breast, tumors showed about 2.3-fold denser, more clonal T cells.

A remark on this clone: The antigen is undetermined.

The V gene is TRBV19, the J gene TRBJ2-7, with D possibly matching TRBD1 (6 bases). The sequenced sample consisted of blood. The clonotype comes from a person aged 70 to 85 with breast cancer. The CDR3 DNA follows: TGTGCCAGTAGTCGATACGGACAGAATCCCTCCTACGAGCAGTACTTC. Its translation is CASSRYGQNPSYEQYF.